This T cell receptor beta chain originates from a study of T cells in women clearing cervical HPV infection. Across the study: Controls' single incident HPV16 infection cleared within 12 months without precancer.

Germline V lookup: CDR1 GTSNPN, CDR2 SVGIG (reference sequence). The CDR3 loop spans 11 amino acids. The V end lost 8 bases, the J end lost 9 bases, and 13 bases lay between the germline ends. Assay used: immunoSEQ multiplex PCR; TCRdb lists only in-frame clones, some missing. This listing includes 25,000 to 35,000 clones. About this clone itself: With the read ending 3 residues before the CDR3 end, the germline J gene is used to fill in that end.

The rearrangement joins TRBV30 to TRBJ1-4; D is undetermined. The TCR sequence derives from a woman aged 18 to 75 with a cervical HPV16 infection that either progressed to CIN3+ or cleared (not recorded which). What was sequenced was blood buffy coat. The CDR3 sequence is CAAEWSKKLFF. CDR3 DNA (partial): TGTGCCGCTGAGTGGTCTAAAAAA. Based on the CDR3 plus reference TRBV30 and TRBJ1-4, the full variable domain is SQTIHQWPATLVQPVGSPLSLECTVEGTSNPNLYWYRQAAGRGLQLLFYSVGIGQISSEVPQNLSASRPQDRQFILSSKKLLLSDSGFYLCAAEWSKKLFFGSGTQLSVL.